This TCR beta chain originates from a study of a mutant IDH1 vaccine in newly diagnosed glioma. Across the whole study: Most had both radiotherapy and temozolomide beforehand; others had only one. General study points: Seemingly, pseudoprogression had no relation to changes in the top peripheral T cell clonotypes.

Germline assignment: CDR1 SGHNT and CDR2 YYREEE (reference sequence). Trimming at V came to 0 bases and at J to 5 bases, leaving 4 bases not matched to a gene. The CDR3 is 15 residues long. Stated time point: week 11, during vaccination. Doses consisted of 300 ug of mutant IDH1 20-mer peptide each, paired with topical imiquimod. Donors had new WHO grade 3 or 4 IDH1-mutant, ATRX-lost astrocytomas. This clone has only one observation. No antigen is known for it. The protocol was immunoSEQ multiplex PCR, while the TCRdb copy is restricted to in-frame clones and leaves out a portion. The data hold roughly 57,000 clones, with around 89% observed a single time.

The material sequenced was PBMCs, taken from a glioma patient whose treatment included an IDH1 peptide vaccine. The chain carries TRBV5-4 and TRBJ2-5, with 10 bases that match TRBD2. This sequence was found in a man aged 35-49 years with glioma. CDR3 DNA sequence: TGTGCCAGCAGCTTGGCTAGCGGGGGTTGGGAGACCCAGTACTTC. Encoded protein: CASSLASGGWETQYF.